These 20 T cell receptor beta chains were sequenced from one sample in a study of memory CD4+ T cells and cytomegalovirus serostatus. The sort gate was single viable CD3+CD4+CD8-CD45RO+ cells for memory CD4+ T cells. Clones were read by immunoSEQ multiplex PCR, and TCRdb kept only the in-frame ones, dropping some. The data show 60,000 to 70,000 clones, roughly three quarters seen once. The specimen sequenced was memory CD4+ T cells from blood. The receptors originated from an adult in good health and CMV-seropositive.

The V gene is TRBV15, the J gene TRBJ1-2; a possible D gene is TRBD1 (6 bases). CDR1 and CDR2 from the germline V gene are LNHNV and YYDKDF (reference sequence). V lost 1 base, J lost 2 bases, and 11 bases lay in between. The CDR3 extends over 15 amino acids. CDR3 protein: CATSRGSQGNYGYTF. DNA of the CDR3: TGTGCCACCAGCAGAGGGTCCCAGGGGAACTATGGCTACACCTTC.

This chain uses TRBV27 with TRBJ2-7, with a tentative D call TRBD1 (6 bases). Germline V gene lookup returns CDR1 MNHEY and CDR2 SMNVEV (reference sequence). The V gene lost 6 bases and the J gene lost 1 base, with 19 bases spanning the gap. This CDR3 spans 16 amino acids. The CDR3 here is CASRSIKDSFSYEQYF. CDR3 nucleotide sequence: TGTGCCAGCAGATCTATTAAGGACAGCTTTTCCTACGAGCAGTACTTC.

This clone was detected once. The chain recombines TRBV9 with TRBJ2-5; 8 bases match TRBD2. V trimming: 0 bases; J trimming: 5 bases; junction bases outside the gene matches: 0. CDR1 SGDLS and CDR2 YYNGEE come from the germline V gene. The length of the CDR3 is 13 residues. The CDR3 protein is CASSVGLAETQYF. In nucleotides, the CDR3 is TGTGCCAGCAGCGTAGGACTAGCGGAGACCCAGTACTTC.

The V call is TRBV11-3, the J call TRBJ2-1, with 7 bases matching TRBD1. The germline gives CDR1 SGHNT, CDR2 YENEEA. J gave up 0 bases and V 5 bases, and 4 bases lay outside the gene matches. CDR3 length: 15 residues. This CDR3 is CASSLRTGSYNEQFF. CDR3 in DNA: TGTGCCAGCAGCCTCAGGACAGGCTCCTACAATGAGCAGTTCTTC.

The chain combines TRBV11-3 with TRBJ2-5, with a possible D match to TRBD1 (6 bases). The V and J ends lost 1 base and 1 base respectively, with 10 bases between them. Per the germline V gene, CDR1 is SGHNT and CDR2 is YENEEA. This CDR3 spans 15 amino acids. For the CDR3, the DNA is TGTGCCAGCAGCTTAGCAACAGGGACCCAAGAGACCCAGTACTTC. This translates into CASSLATGTQETQYF.

The J gene is TRBJ1-5, the V gene TRBV14; TRBD1 matches at 7 bases. V shed 5 bases, J shed 2 bases, and the junction held 24 bases outside the gene matches. The germline V gene has CDR1 SGHDN and CDR2 FVKESK. This CDR3 spans 21 amino acids. The CDR3 spells CASSYYRTGTVFSWRNQPQHF. CDR3 DNA: TGTGCCAGCAGCTACTATCGTACCGGGACAGTATTTTCTTGGCGCAATCAGCCCCAGCATTTT.

The genes are TRBV5-1 and TRBJ1-4; D may be TRBD1 (5 bases). The CDR3 totals 17 residues. CDR1 and CDR2 (germline): SGHRS, YFSETQ. V was clipped by 3 bases and J by 5 bases, with 20 bases between them. CDR3 residues: CASSSRGGSRQNEKLFF. The CDR3, as DNA: TGCGCCAGCAGCTCCCGGGGCGGTTCCCGCCAAAATGAAAAACTGTTTTTT.

This rearrangement joins TRBV11-1 to TRBJ1-1; possible D gene TRBD1, 6 bases. This CDR3 contains 16 residues. Germline CDR1 SGHAT, CDR2 FQDESV (reference sequence). V gave up 5 bases and J gave up 0 bases, with 16 bases separating them. In DNA form, the CDR3 reads TGTGCCAGCAGCCCCCATACAGGGAGCATGAACACTGAAGCTTTCTTT. Translating it yields CASSPHTGSMNTEAFF.

This clone was seen more than once but under ten times. The chain joins TRBV7-3 to TRBJ2-2; TRBD1 agrees at 8 bases. Trimming at V came to 5 bases and at J to 5 bases, leaving 7 bases not matched to a gene. The V gene's germline CDR1 is SGHTA and CDR2 FQGTGA. The CDR3 runs to 15 residues. The CDR3 here is CASSLGQGITGELFF. DNA of the CDR3: TGTGCCAGCAGCCTAGGACAGGGAATTACCGGGGAGCTGTTTTTT. Supplemented by reference TRBV7-3 and TRBJ2-2, the full variable domain reads GAGVSQTPSNKVTEKGKYVELRCDPISGHTALYWYRQSLGQGPEFLIYFQGTGAADDSGLPNDRFFAVRPEGSVSTLKIQRTERGDSAVYLCASSLGQGITGELFFGEGSRLTVL.

V and J are TRBV28 and TRBJ1-4, with 7 nucleotides matching TRBD1. V shed 4 bases, J shed 7 bases, and the junction held 15 bases outside the gene matches. CDR3 length: 17 amino acids. Germline V gene lookup returns CDR1 MDHEN and CDR2 SYDVKM. CDR3 sequence (DNA): TGTGCCAGCAGTTCTTTAGGGAGAGGGGGCTCAGGTGAAAAACTGTTTTTT. Its translation is CASSSLGRGGSGEKLFF.

This clone was detected only once. This chain uses TRBV19 with TRBJ1-2; a possible D gene is TRBD1 (6 bases). The CDR3 is 15 residues long. Germline V lookup: CDR1 LNHDA, CDR2 SQIVND (reference sequence). With 10 bases removed from V and 0 bases from J, the gap between germline ends came to 18 bases. The CDR3 DNA reads TGTGCCAACCCCTCCCCCAGGGGCCCTAACTATGGCTACACCTTC. This translates into CANPSPRGPNYGYTF. Drawing the rest from reference TRBV19 and TRBJ1-2, the complete variable domain is DGGITQSPKYLFRKEGQNVTLSCEQNLNHDAMYWYRQDPGQGLRLIYYSQIVNDFQKGDIAEGYSVSREKKESFPLTVTSAQKNPTAFYLCANPSPRGPNYGYTFGSGTRLTVV.

The rearrangement uses TRBV7-9 and TRBJ1-2; 7 bases are shared with TRBD1. V lost 1 base to trimming and J lost 7 bases; unmatched junction nucleotides: 6. CDR1 is SEHNR, CDR2 FQNEAQ, per germline (reference sequence). This CDR3 contains 14 residues. The CDR3 region has the DNA TGTGCCAGCAGCTTAGGGGACAGCACAGCTGGCTACACCTTC. Amino acid sequence: CASSLGDSTAGYTF.

This sequence joins TRBV5-4 and TRBJ1-1; 7 bases agree with TRBD1. Germline V gene sequence: CDR1 SGHNT, CDR2 YYREEE (reference sequence). The J segment lost 1 base and the V segment lost 2 bases, leaving 2 bases of the junction unmatched. This CDR3 contains 14 residues. CDR3 region: CASSFGTENTEAFF. CDR3 DNA: TGTGCCAGCAGCTTCGGGACAGAGAACACTGAAGCTTTCTTT. The complete variable domain, with remaining parts taken from reference TRBV5-4 and TRBJ1-1, reads ETGVTQSPTHLIKTRGQQVTLRCSSQSGHNTVSWYQQALGQGPQFIFQYYREEENGRGNFPPRFSGLQFPNYSSELNVNALELDDSALYLCASSFGTENTEAFFGQGTRLTVV.

The chain recombines TRBV5-1 with TRBJ1-2; no clear D. V was shortened by 2 bases and J by 0 bases, with 11 bases between the two germline ends. CDR3 size: 15 residues. The germline CDR1 and CDR2 sequences are SGHRS and YFSETQ. The CDR3: CASSFDGHSNYGYTF. CDR3 nucleotide sequence: TGCGCCAGCAGCTTCGACGGCCACTCTAACTATGGCTACACCTTC.

V usage is TRBV6-5 and J usage is TRBJ2-5, with TRBD2 matching over 8 bases. Per the germline V gene, CDR1 is MNHEY and CDR2 is SVGAGI. Losses at the gene ends were 0 bases for V and 9 bases for J; bases not matched to a gene: 3. The CDR3 spans 13 residues. The CDR3 DNA is TGTGCCAGCAGTTACTCGTACGGGGGGGCCCAGTACTTC. This encodes CASSYSYGGAQYF.

The sample holds a few counts of this clone. The rearrangement links TRBV19 to TRBJ2-4; D is perhaps TRBD1 (6 bases). Trimming left V 8 bases short and J 7 bases short, with 21 bases between. Germline V gene lookup returns CDR1 LNHDA and CDR2 SQIVND (reference sequence). The CDR3 totals 15 residues. For the CDR3, the DNA is TGTGCCAGTGTGGCGAAACCGGGACATCAGAACATTCAGTACTTC. It yields the protein CASVAKPGHQNIQYF.

This clone was recorded a few times. The chain joins TRBV28 to TRBJ1-5, with TRBD1 identical over 7 bases. Trimming cost V 6 bases and J 6 bases; bases outside gene matches: 11. CDR3 length: 15 residues. Germline V CDR1 and CDR2: MDHEN, SYDVKM. The CDR3 DNA follows: TGTGCCAGCAGCCCGAGACAGGGAATGAGTCAGCCCCAGCATTTT. Amino acid sequence: CASSPRQGMSQPQHF.

The chain has TRBV30 and TRBJ2-7, with 10 bases matching TRBD1. The V gene end was trimmed by 4 bases and the J gene end by 6 bases; junction bases not matched to a gene: 6. Germline assignment: CDR1 GTSNPN and CDR2 SVGIG (reference sequence). This CDR3 spans 13 amino acids. DNA of the CDR3: TGTGCCTGGAATCCCGGACAGGGGGGCGAGCAGTACTTC. Its translation: CAWNPGQGGEQYF.

The rearrangement uses TRBV28 and TRBJ2-7; D not certain. V lost 6 bases and J 7 bases, leaving 10 bases between the germline ends. The germline V gene has CDR1 MDHEN and CDR2 SYDVKM. The CDR3 is made up of 11 amino acids. In DNA form, the CDR3 reads TGTGCCAGCAGCCTGGACGGAGAGCAGTACTTC. Its translation: CASSLDGEQYF. The full variable domain, completed using reference TRBV28 and TRBJ2-7, is DVKVTQSSRYLVKRTGEKVFLECVQDMDHENMFWYRQDPGLGLRLIYFSYDVKMKEKGDIPEGYSVSREKKERFSLILESASTNQTSMYLCASSLDGEQYFGPGTRLTVT.

This rearrangement joins TRBV6-6 to TRBJ2-7, with D perhaps matching TRBD2 (6 bases). CDR3 length: 16 residues. V lost 0 bases and J lost 4, with 16 bases in between. From germline, CDR1 is MNHNY and CDR2 SVGAGI (reference sequence). The CDR3 region has the DNA TGTGCCAGCAGTTACTCCGTCGCGGCGGGGTCTTACGAGCAGTACTTC. It encodes CASSYSVAAGSYEQYF.